These T cell receptor beta chains were read from a single sample in a study of shared clonotypes between healthy human individuals. TCRdb keeps only in-frame clones here, not all; method: immunoSEQ multiplex PCR. The table has about 2.1 million clones, approximately 92% seen once; the top ten hold about 1.6%. Sequenced sample: naive CD8+ T cells from PBMCs. Receptor source: a man between 18 and 29 years old in good health. Some clones in this sample may be carry-over from other donors' samples. The CDR3 runs from the conserved cysteine through the conserved F or W. Each record gives: clone size, D gene, V gene, J gene, CDR3 length, CDR3 DNA, CDR3 protein. A D gene is named only where the DNA matches it firmly. Clone sizes are given selectively: once, few, many, or a class where the clone is expanded.

.	.	TRBV12-5	TRBJ2-1	15	TGTGCTAGTGGTTTGGCCGATGATGTTTACGGTGAGCAGTTCTTC	CASGLADDVYGEQFF
.	.	TRBV7-3	TRBJ2-1	14	TGTGCCAGCAGCTTAAATGTGGGCCTCAATGAGCAGTTCTTC	CASSLNVGLNEQFF
.	TRBD1	TRBV28	TRBJ1-1	14	TGTGCCAGCACCTTCGGGACAGGGGCTGGTGAAGCTTTCTTT	CASTFGTGAGEAFF
.	TRBD1	TRBV4-1	TRBJ2-7	15	TGCGCCAGCAGCCAAAACCAGGGGGCCTTTCACGAGCAGTACTTC	CASSQNQGAFHEQYF
once	TRBD1	TRBV5-1	TRBJ2-5	16	TGCGCCAGCAGCCAAGACAGGGGGCGCCTGAGGGAGACCCAGTACTTC	CASSQDRGRLRETQYF
.	.	TRBV5-6	TRBJ2-3	15	TGTGCCAGCAGCTTGGGAGCCTCAGGGGGGGATACGCAGTATTTT	CASSLGASGGDTQYF
once	.	TRBV12-5	TRBJ2-3	16	TGTGCTAGTGGTTTGTCAGGCCAGCCTGTCACAGATACGCAGTATTTT	CASGLSGQPVTDTQYF
.	.	TRBV10-3	TRBJ2-5	14	TGTGCCATCAGTGGCAGGACAGCCCAAGGAACCCAGTACTTC	CAISGRTAQGTQYF
once	TRBD2	TRBV7-9	TRBJ2-7	14	TGTGCCAGCAGCGGGCGACTAGCGGGAGACGAGCAGTACTTC	CASSGRLAGDEQYF
.	TRBD2	TRBV7-9	TRBJ2-1	15	TGTGCCAGCAGCTTAGCACTAGCGGGACTCAATGAGCAGTTCTTC	CASSLALAGLNEQFF
.	TRBD2	TRBV19	TRBJ2-1	16	TGTGCCAGTAGTATAGTTACGGGGGGGACATACAATGAGCAGTTCTTC	CASSIVTGGTYNEQFF
.	TRBD2	TRBV9	TRBJ2-2	17	TGTGCCAGCAGCGTAGAGACTAGCGGAGCGAACACCGGGGAGCTGTTTTTT	CASSVETSGANTGELFF
.	.	TRBV7-8	TRBJ2-2	15	TGTGCCAGCAGCCGGCGGGACACCAAGGGCGGGGAGCTGTTTTTT	CASSRRDTKGGELFF
.	TRBD2	TRBV28	TRBJ2-2	16	TGTGCCAGCAGGAACTTAGCGGGAGTAGCGGCCGGGGAGCTGTTTTTT	CASRNLAGVAAGELFF
once	TRBD2	TRBV28	TRBJ2-3	19	TGTGCCAGCAGTTTATTCCCCCTAGCGGGGTTTCGCAGCACAGATACGCAGTATTTT	CASSLFPLAGFRSTDTQYF
few	TRBD1	TRBV2	TRBJ1-5	15	TGTGCCAGCAGTGGAGGGCAGGGGGGGAATCAGCCCCAGCATTTT	CASSGGQGGNQPQHF
once	.	TRBV28	TRBJ1-2	17	TGTGCCAGCAGCTCCTCAATACAGGGCCTCCATAACTATGGCTACACCTTC	CASSSSIQGLHNYGYTF
.	TRBD2	TRBV7-9	TRBJ2-3	15	TGTGCCAGCACCACTAGCGGGAGCCCCGCAGATACGCAGTATTTT	CASTTSGSPADTQYF
once	.	TRBV10-3	TRBJ2-2	15	TGTGCCATCGGCTCGACCGGGGGAGGCACCGGGGAGCTGTTTTTT	CAIGSTGGGTGELFF
.	.	TRBV27	TRBJ2-7	15	TGTGCCAGCAGTCTCTACAGGGAAAAGGCGGGCGAGCAGTACTTC	CASSLYREKAGEQYF
.	.	TRBV10-3	TRBJ2-7	15	TGTGCCATCAGTGAGAGTCAGGGGACCTCCTACGAGCAGTACTTC	CAISESQGTSYEQYF
.	TRBD1	TRBV6-1	TRBJ1-2	15	TGTGCCAGCGGGAAGGACAGGTCCCCCCTCTATGGCTACACCTTC	CASGKDRSPLYGYTF
once	.	TRBV4-1	TRBJ1-2	15	TGCGCCAGCAGCCTTGGATTTGGGGCACGGACGGTCTACACCTTC	CASSLGFGARTVYTF
.	.	TRBV2	TRBJ1-1	15	TGTGCCAGCAGTGAACTTCGGGGCAGAGGCACTGAAGCTTTCTTT	CASSELRGRGTEAFF
once	.	TRBV27	TRBJ1-2	14	TGTGCCAGCAGTTTACAACAGGGAGATCATGGCTACACCTTC	CASSLQQGDHGYTF
.	TRBD1	TRBV4-2	TRBJ1-3	17	TGTGCCAGCAACCCATCATTTGGACAGGGGGTAGGAAACACCATATATTTT	CASNPSFGQGVGNTIYF
.	.	TRBV29-1	TRBJ2-5	14	TGCAGCTCGTACGTTGGGACGTACCAAGAGACCCAGTACTTC	CSSYVGTYQETQYF
.	.	TRBV7-9	TRBJ1-1	14	TGTGCCAGCAGCTGGGGGAGCCGGGGCACTGAAGCTTTCTTT	CASSWGSRGTEAFF
.	TRBD2	TRBV19	TRBJ2-1	16	TGTGCCAGTAGTATACTAGCGGGGAGTCTAAGTAATGAGCAGTTCTTC	CASSILAGSLSNEQFF